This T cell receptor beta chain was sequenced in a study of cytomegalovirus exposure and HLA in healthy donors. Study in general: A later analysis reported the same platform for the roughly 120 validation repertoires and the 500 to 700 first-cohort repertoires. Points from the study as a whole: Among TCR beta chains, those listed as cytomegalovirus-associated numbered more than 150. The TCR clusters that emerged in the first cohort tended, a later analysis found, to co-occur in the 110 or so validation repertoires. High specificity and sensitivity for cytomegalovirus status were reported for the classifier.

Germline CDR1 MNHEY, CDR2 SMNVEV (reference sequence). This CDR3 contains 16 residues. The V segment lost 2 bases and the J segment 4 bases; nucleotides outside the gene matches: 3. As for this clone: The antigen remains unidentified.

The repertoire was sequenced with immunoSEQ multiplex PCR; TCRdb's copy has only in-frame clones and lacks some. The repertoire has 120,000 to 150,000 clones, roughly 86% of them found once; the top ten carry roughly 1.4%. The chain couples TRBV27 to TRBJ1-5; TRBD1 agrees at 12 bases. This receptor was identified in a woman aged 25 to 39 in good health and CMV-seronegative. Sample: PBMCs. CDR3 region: CASSLGTGGSNQPQHF. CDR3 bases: TGTGCCAGCAGTTTAGGGACAGGGGGCTCGAATCAGCCCCAGCATTTT.